This T cell receptor (beta chain) was documented in a study of CD8 T cells in ankylosing spondylitis. Overall study results and limits: Disease-associated clonotypes exhibited CD8+ identity and were relatively infrequent in peripheral blood. Reportedly, significant enrichment of disease-linked clones occurred in matched ankylosing spondylitis synovial fluid.

V was cut by 6 bases and J by 3 bases, with 14 bases left in between. The CDR3 totals 15 residues. The germline V gene has CDR1 MNHNS and CDR2 SASEGT. One entry per CDR3 protein results from TCRdb running MiXCR on the 5' RACE reads. This sample has nearly 250,000 distinct CDR3 sequences, with over 30% found just once. About this clonotype itself: Its specificity is unknown.

Sequencing input: blood, either unsorted or a sorted T cell fraction (not recorded which). This chain links TRBV6-1 with TRBJ2-2, with D tentatively TRBD1 or TRBD2 (5 bases each). This TCR was sampled from a male donor with ankylosing spondylitis or in good health (not recorded which). The CDR3 here is CASRQPGTDTGELFF. CDR3 DNA: TGTGCCAGCAGACAACCAGGGACCGACACCGGGGAGCTGTTTTTT.